This T cell receptor beta chain is from a study of blood T cell repertoires in COVID-19. Study-level background: Italy, Spain and the United States were the sources of the convalescent and acute COVID-19 samples. Sample material is recorded as cDNA or gDNA derived from T cells, B-cell-depleted T cells, or PBMCs.

In the authors' methods: It was from reference gene primer amplification that nucleated cell counts were estimated. Assay: immunoSEQ multiplex PCR; the TCRdb copy retains only in-frame clones and omits some. That table supplies the V and J calls and clone size; D and trimming were determined from the DNA. Among about 170,000 clones listed, around 87% were seen once. Patients of the Seattle cohort, enrolled during active infection, were followed longitudinally. Sample: peripheral blood. This clonotype was obtained from a woman of 80 years or more with COVID-19, enrolled during active disease.

DNA for the CDR3: TGTGCCAGCAGCCAAGAGACCCCCGGGACTGCCTCCTACGAGCAGTACTTC. Translation gives CASSQETPGTASYEQYF. The chain has TRBV4-2 and TRBJ2-7; D is perhaps TRBD2 (6 bases). The CDR3 totals 17 residues. The germline V gene encodes CDR1 LGHNA and CDR2 YNFKEQ. With 0 bases removed from V and 0 bases from J, the gap between germline ends came to 15 bases.